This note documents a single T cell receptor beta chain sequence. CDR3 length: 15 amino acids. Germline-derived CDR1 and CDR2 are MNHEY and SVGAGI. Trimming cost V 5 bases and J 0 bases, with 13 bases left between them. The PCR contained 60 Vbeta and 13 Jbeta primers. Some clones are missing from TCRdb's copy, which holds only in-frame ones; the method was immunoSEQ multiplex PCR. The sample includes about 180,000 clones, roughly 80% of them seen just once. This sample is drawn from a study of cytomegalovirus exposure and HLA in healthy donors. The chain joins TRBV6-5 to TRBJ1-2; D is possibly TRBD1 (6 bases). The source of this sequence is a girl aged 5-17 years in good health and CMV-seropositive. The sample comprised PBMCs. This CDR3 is CASSRWTVTNYGYTF. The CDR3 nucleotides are TGTGCCAGCAGTCGTTGGACAGTAACTAACTATGGCTACACCTTC.